The next 32 T cell receptor beta chains were all read from a single sample in a study of OX40 agonist ivuxolimab in advanced cancers. TCRdb's copy holds only in-frame clones and misses some; the assay was immunoSEQ multiplex PCR. The sample holds about 81,000 clones, more than 85% seen once. The sample here was CD4+ or CD8+ T cells sorted from blood, taken in a trial of the OX40 agonist ivuxolimab. These receptors all stem from an adult with an advanced solid tumor such as melanoma, head and neck, liver or kidney cancer.

The chain employs TRBV7-9 and TRBJ2-5; either TRBD1 or TRBD2 may fit D (5 bases each). Trimming took 5 bases from V and 3 from J, leaving 16 bases between them. The CDR3 is 15 amino acids. The germline gives CDR1 SEHNR, CDR2 FQNEAQ (reference sequence). CDR3 amino acids: CASSPPGPSKETQYF. The CDR3 DNA reads as TGTGCCAGCAGCCCTCCGGGACCGAGCAAAGAGACCCAGTACTTC.

The CDR3 DNA follows: TGCGCCGCCGGGAGTTTGGCCGACTATGGCTACACCTTC. It is translated as CAAGSLADYGYTF. The V gene is TRBV4-3, the J gene TRBJ1-2; D not resolved. Germline-derived CDR1 and CDR2 are LGHNA and YSLEER. The CDR3 loop spans 13 amino acids. V was shortened by 11 bases and J by 3 bases, with 16 bases between the two germline ends.

V and J are TRBV6-6 and TRBJ2-7; TRBD1 agrees at 9 bases. CDR3 length: 15 residues. CDR1 is MNHNY and CDR2 is SVGAGI in the germline V gene (reference sequence). The ends lost 7 bases at V and 4 bases at J; junction bases unmatched: 11. In nucleotides, the CDR3 is TGTGCCAGCACCCAAATACAGGGGGCCCCGTACGAGCAGTACTTC. It translates to CASTQIQGAPYEQYF.

The chain is built from TRBV28 and TRBJ1-2; no firm D call. The germline gives CDR1 MDHEN, CDR2 SYDVKM. This CDR3 comprises 15 residues. V was pared by 5 bases and J by 4 bases, with 17 bases between. CDR3 amino acids: CASSASTRIIYGYTF. The CDR3 DNA follows: TGTGCCAGCAGTGCCTCTACTAGGATCATCTATGGCTACACCTTC.

This chain connects TRBV5-3 to TRBJ2-7; a weak D match, TRBD2 (5 bases). TRBV5-3 is an open reading frame, and its role is uncertain. This CDR3 spans 15 amino acids. Trimming left V 1 base short and J 1 base short, with 12 bases between. The CDR3 loop reads CARSLYRTGSYEQYF. Written as DNA, the CDR3 is TGTGCCAGAAGCTTGTATAGAACGGGATCCTACGAGCAGTACTTC.

As regards this clone: At one end, the junction sequence differs from germline, possibly due to a read error. The chain is built from TRBV5-1 and TRBJ2-2; D is unclear. The CDR3 has 15 residues. The V gene's germline CDR1 is SGHRS and CDR2 YFSETQ. The CDR3 loop reads CASSPPPTNAGELFF. DNA for the CDR3: TGCGCCAGCAGCCCACCCCCGACGAACGCCGGGGAGCTGTTTTTT.

This chain uses TRBV9 with TRBJ2-7; 8 bases match TRBD1. Germline V gives CDR1 SGDLS, CDR2 YYNGEE. The trim removed 4 bases at V and 5 bases at J, leaving 11 bases unmatched. This CDR3 has 15 amino acids. The CDR3 DNA reads as TGTGCCAGCAGCCCAGGACAGGGTGGCGGCGACGAGCAGTACTTC. As protein: CASSPGQGGGDEQYF.

The rearrangement links TRBV9 to TRBJ1-3; D ambiguous. Trimming removed 0 bases at V and 0 bases at J, with 7 bases between. The CDR3 loop spans 15 amino acids. Germline V gene data show CDR1 as SGDLS and CDR2 as YYNGEE. The DNA of the CDR3 is TGTGCCAGCAGCGTAGGCTCTAGCTCTGGAAACACCATATATTTT. It yields the protein CASSVGSSSGNTIYF.

This chain joins TRBV13 and TRBJ2-7; TRBD1 agrees at 9 bases. The V segment lost 0 bases and the J segment 2 bases; nucleotides outside the gene matches: 5. Germline V gene data show CDR1 as PRHDT and CDR2 as FYEKMQ (reference sequence). There are 16 residues in the CDR3. CDR3 region: CASSLGEGQGPYEQYF. CDR3 nucleotides: TGTGCCAGCAGCTTAGGCGAAGGACAGGGGCCCTACGAGCAGTACTTC.

The rearrangement uses TRBV15 and TRBJ1-2, with TRBD1 matching over 9 bases. Germline-derived CDR1 and CDR2 are LNHNV and YYDKDF (reference sequence). The trim removed 8 bases at V and 8 bases at J, leaving 15 bases unmatched. The CDR3 consists of 15 residues. The CDR3: CATQGGDRAGRGYTF. DNA of the CDR3: TGTGCCACCCAGGGGGGGGACAGGGCGGGGAGAGGCTACACCTTC.

The rearrangement links TRBV29-1 to TRBJ2-1, with 8 bases lining up with TRBD2. With V trimmed by 0 bases and J by 6 bases, 10 bases remained unmatched. Germline CDR1 SQVTM, CDR2 ANQGSEA. The CDR3 loop spans 16 amino acids. The CDR3 DNA reads TGCAGCGTTGAAGATTATCCGACTAGCGCATTCAATGAGCAGTTCTTC. It codes for CSVEDYPTSAFNEQFF.

This clone was seen a single time. Its ends do not fully match the called genes, so a read error is possible. This chain links TRBV27 with TRBJ2-1, with 9 positions matching TRBD1. This CDR3 has 14 residues. Germline V lookup: CDR1 MNHEY, CDR2 SMNVEV (reference sequence). CDR3 residues: CASSLSGQGNEQFF. The CDR3 nucleotides read TGTGCCAGCAGTCTATCCGGACAGGGGAATGAGCAGTTCTTC.

This chain uses TRBV27 with TRBJ2-1; D not certain. The CDR3 sequence is 11 residues long. The germline gives CDR1 MNHEY, CDR2 SMNVEV (reference sequence). The V and J ends lost 6 bases and 6 bases respectively, with 6 bases between them. CDR3 residues: CASRWGNEQFF. The CDR3 DNA follows: TGTGCCAGCAGGTGGGGCAATGAGCAGTTCTTC.

The genes are TRBV28 and TRBJ2-3; maybe TRBD2 (6 bases). CDR1 is MDHEN, CDR2 SYDVKM, per germline. Trimming took 2 bases from V and 1 from J, leaving 10 bases between them. The CDR3 loop spans 15 amino acids. CDR3 nucleotide sequence: TGTGCCAGCAGTTTAGCGGCGGGGCGCACAGATACGCAGTATTTT. Translated, it gives CASSLAAGRTDTQYF.

The rearrangement uses TRBV9 and TRBJ1-3; 7 nucleotides align to TRBD1. The CDR3 is 17 residues long. Germline trimming cut 3 bases from V and 1 base from J; bases unmatched to any gene: 10. Per germline, CDR1 SGDLS and CDR2 YYNGEE. The CDR3 sequence: CASSDPRTGTSGNTIYF. The CDR3 DNA follows: TGTGCCAGCAGCGACCCTCGGACAGGAACGTCTGGAAACACCATATATTTT. The variable domain in full, completed from reference TRBV9 and TRBJ1-3, reads DSGVTQTPKHLITATGQRVTLRCSPRSGDLSVYWYQQSLDQGLQFLIQYYNGEERAKGNILERFSAQQFPDLHSELNLSSLELGDSALYFCASSDPRTGTSGNTIYFGEGSWLTVV.

The chain uses TRBV6-5 and TRBJ2-7; D is uncertain. Germline assignment: CDR1 MNHEY and CDR2 SVGAGI. The CDR3 is made up of 14 amino acids. V was pared by 0 bases and J by 5 bases, with 11 bases between. The CDR3 loop is CASSYSIGSHEQYF. The CDR3 coding sequence is TGTGCCAGCAGTTACTCAATCGGCAGCCACGAGCAGTACTTC.

V and J are TRBV10-3 and TRBJ1-2; no firm D call. Between the trimmed V and J ends, which lost 0 bases and 0 bases, there was a span of 11 bases. The CDR3 is 16 amino acids. CDR1 ENHRY and CDR2 SYGVKD come from the germline V gene. The DNA for the CDR3 is TGTGCCATCAGTGAGTCGACTCGGCCAGCTAACTATGGCTACACCTTC. It encodes CAISESTRPANYGYTF.

The chain recombines TRBV2 with TRBJ2-7; D is tentatively TRBD1 or TRBD2 (5 bases each). The CDR3 covers 12 residues. V gave up 6 bases and J gave up 2 bases, with 8 bases separating them. The germline CDR1 and CDR2 sequences are SNHLY and FYNNEI. CDR3 nucleotides: TGTGCCAGCAGCGGGACGACCTACGAGCAGTACTTC. Its protein is CASSGTTYEQYF.

The genes are TRBV9 and TRBJ2-1; 9 nucleotides line up with TRBD2. V lost 3 bases, J lost 4 bases, and 8 bases stayed unmatched. Germline V CDR1 and CDR2: SGDLS, YYNGEE. This CDR3 contains 16 residues. CDR3 in amino acids: CASSAGGSGGYNEQFF. CDR3 DNA: TGTGCCAGCAGCGCCGGGGGTAGCGGGGGATACAATGAGCAGTTCTTC. The complete variable domain, with remaining parts taken from reference TRBV9 and TRBJ2-1, reads DSGVTQTPKHLITATGQRVTLRCSPRSGDLSVYWYQQSLDQGLQFLIQYYNGEERAKGNILERFSAQQFPDLHSELNLSSLELGDSALYFCASSAGGSGGYNEQFFGPGTRLTVL.

The V call is TRBV4-1, the J call TRBJ1-2, with 12 bases aligning to TRBD1. J gave up 5 bases and V 4 bases, and 5 bases lay outside the gene matches. Germline CDR1 and CDR2: MGHRA and YSYEKL. CDR3 size: 15 residues. CDR3 loop: CASSPRDRGQYGYTF. The CDR3 region has the DNA TGCGCCAGCAGCCCCCGGGACAGGGGGCAGTATGGCTACACCTTC.

The genes are TRBV6-5 and TRBJ2-7; D is perhaps TRBD1 or TRBD2 (6 bases each). This CDR3 has 16 residues. Per germline, CDR1 MNHEY and CDR2 SVGAGI. V lost 0 bases to trimming and J lost 4 bases, with 16 bases between them. CDR3 sequence (DNA): TGTGCCAGCAGTTACTCGACGGGGGCTATAGGGTACGAGCAGTACTTC. This codes for CASSYSTGAIGYEQYF.

V gene TRBV14 combines with J gene TRBJ2-7; weak D call: TRBD2 (5 bases). The CDR3 runs to 13 residues. Germline V gene lookup returns CDR1 SGHDN and CDR2 FVKESK. The V and J ends lost 4 bases and 1 base respectively, with 8 bases between them. In nucleotides, the CDR3 is TGTGCCAGCAGCCCCGGGGATTCCTACGAGCAGTACTTC. Its translation is CASSPGDSYEQYF.

A single count supports this clone. The chain couples TRBV21-1 to TRBJ1-4. TRBV21-1 counts as a pseudogene. This CDR3 region has 15 residues. The CDR3 region is CASSTCPDGNEKLFF. The DNA of the CDR3 is TGTGCCAGCAGCACCTGTCCGGACGGAAATGAAAAACTGTTTTTT.

The chain employs TRBV4-3 and TRBJ2-6, with 8 bases fitting TRBD1. From germline, CDR1 is LGHNA and CDR2 YSLEER. The V gene end was trimmed by 4 bases and the J gene end by 0 bases; junction bases not matched to a gene: 8. The CDR3 spans 18 residues. The chain's CDR3 is CASSPSGQDFSGANVLTF. The CDR3 bases are TGCGCCAGCAGCCCCTCGGGACAGGATTTCTCTGGGGCCAACGTCCTGACTTTC.

This clone showed up just a few times. The V call is TRBV4-1, the J call TRBJ1-5, with D perhaps TRBD1 (5 bases). Germline values: CDR1 MGHRA, CDR2 YSYEKL. V lost 3 bases, J lost 3 bases, and 12 bases lay in between. The CDR3 consists of 15 residues. The CDR3 is CASSQRQGLNQPQHF. The CDR3 nucleotides are TGCGCCAGCAGCCAGCGCCAGGGCCTCAATCAGCCCCAGCATTTT.

Turning to this clone: Other DNA sequences of this sample code for an identical CDR3. V is TRBV29-1 and J is TRBJ2-1; D not certain. From germline, CDR1 is SQVTM and CDR2 ANQGSEA. The V gene lost 3 bases and the J gene lost 9 bases, with 12 bases spanning the gap. The CDR3 length is 12 residues. The CDR3 reads CSVEDAVVEQFF. In DNA form, the CDR3 reads TGCAGCGTTGAGGATGCCGTGGTTGAGCAGTTCTTC.

The chain carries TRBV2 and TRBJ1-3; 9 nucleotides agree with TRBD1. There are 21 residues in the CDR3. V lost 0 bases and J lost 0; bases outside the gene matches: 15. The germline V gene encodes CDR1 SNHLY and CDR2 FYNNEI. The CDR3: CASSEAPPGQGDDFSGNTIYF. CDR3 DNA sequence: TGTGCCAGCAGTGAAGCCCCACCGGGACAGGGCGATGATTTCTCTGGAAACACCATATATTTT. The full variable domain, with the rest looked up from reference TRBV2 and TRBJ1-3, is EPEVTQTPSHQVTQMGQEVILRCVPISNHLYFYWYRQILGQKVEFLVSFYNNEISEKSEIFDDQFSVERPDGSNFTLKIRSTKLEDSAMYFCASSEAPPGQGDDFSGNTIYFGEGSWLTVV.

The V call is TRBV5-5, the J call TRBJ1-2; D not certain. The CDR3 spans 14 residues. CDR1 is SGHKS, CDR2 YYEKEE, per germline (reference sequence). The germline V and J ends were trimmed by 1 base and 0 bases, with 7 bases remaining between them. The CDR3 is CASSLNEANYGYTF. As DNA, the CDR3 is TGTGCCAGCAGCTTGAATGAGGCTAACTATGGCTACACCTTC. The entire variable domain, with the rest obtained from reference TRBV5-5 and TRBJ1-2, is as follows: DAGVTQSPTHLIKTRGQQVTLRCSPISGHKSVSWYQQVLGQGPQFIFQYYEKEERGRGNFPDRFSARQFPNYSSELNVNALLLGDSALYLCASSLNEANYGYTFGSGTRLTVV.

The chain has TRBV27 and TRBJ2-7; unclear D gene. CDR1 is MNHEY, CDR2 SMNVEV, per germline (reference sequence). Trimming cost V 6 bases and J 5 bases, with 17 bases left between them. The CDR3 totals 14 residues. For the CDR3, the DNA is TGTGCCAGCAGCTCAGGATCCCCTCGGAACGAGCAGTACTTC. Amino acid sequence: CASSSGSPRNEQYF.

The gene calls are TRBV2 and TRBJ2-5, with D maybe TRBD1 (6 bases). V was shortened by 6 bases and J by 5 bases, with 13 bases between the two germline ends. Germline V gene sequence: CDR1 SNHLY, CDR2 FYNNEI. The CDR3 spans 13 residues. CDR3 loop: CASSQQGRETQYF. In DNA, the CDR3 is TGTGCCAGCAGCCAACAGGGTCGGGAGACCCAGTACTTC.

CDR3: CASEQSGQVYNEQFF. The CDR3 bases are TGTGCCAGCGAACAGTCGGGACAGGTCTACAATGAGCAGTTCTTC. The chain uses TRBV2 and TRBJ2-1, with 8 bases fitting TRBD1. The V segment lost 8 bases and the J segment 3 bases; nucleotides outside the gene matches: 9. In germline, CDR1 is SNHLY, CDR2 FYNNEI. This CDR3 has 15 residues. The full variable domain, with the rest looked up from reference TRBV2 and TRBJ2-1, is EPEVTQTPSHQVTQMGQEVILRCVPISNHLYFYWYRQILGQKVEFLVSFYNNEISEKSEIFDDQFSVERPDGSNFTLKIRSTKLEDSAMYFCASEQSGQVYNEQFFGPGTRLTVL.

This rearrangement joins TRBV4-3 to TRBJ1-2, with a tentative D call TRBD1 (5 bases). Trimming took off 0 bases at V and 6 bases at J, with 17 bases between the two ends. The CDR3 has 16 amino acids. CDR1 and CDR2 from the germline V gene are LGHNA and YSLEER. The CDR3 sequence is CASSQDMSGRENGYTF. CDR3 in DNA: TGCGCCAGCAGCCAAGATATGTCGGGCAGGGAGAATGGCTACACCTTC.